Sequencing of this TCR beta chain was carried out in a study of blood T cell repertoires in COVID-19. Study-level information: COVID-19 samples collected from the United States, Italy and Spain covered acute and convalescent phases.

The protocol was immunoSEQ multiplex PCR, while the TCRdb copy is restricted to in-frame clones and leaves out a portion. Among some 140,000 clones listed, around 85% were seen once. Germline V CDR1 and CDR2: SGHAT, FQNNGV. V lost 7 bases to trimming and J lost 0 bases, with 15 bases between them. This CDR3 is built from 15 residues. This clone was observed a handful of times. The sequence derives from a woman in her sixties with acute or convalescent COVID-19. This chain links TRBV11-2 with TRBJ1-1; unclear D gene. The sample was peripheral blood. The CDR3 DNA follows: TGTGCCAGCACCCCAGAGCGGGGTATGAACACTGAAGCTTTCTTT. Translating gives CASTPERGMNTEAFF. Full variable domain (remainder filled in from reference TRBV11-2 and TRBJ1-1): EAGVAQSPRYKIIEKRQSVAFWCNPISGHATLYWYQQILGQGPKLLIQFQNNGVVDDSQLPKDRFSAERLKGVDSTLKIQPAKLEDSAVYLCASTPERGMNTEAFFGQGTRLTVV.